This T cell receptor beta chain stems from a study of T-cell reconstitution after alpha-beta-depleted transplantation in children. Per germline, CDR1 SNHLY and CDR2 FYNNEI. The trim removed 6 bases at V and 3 bases at J, leaving 11 bases unmatched. This CDR3 is 18 amino acids long. TCRbeta library preparation incorporated unique molecular identifiers. Via MiXCR, TCRdb re-called the PCR reads, giving one row per CDR3 protein. The table records roughly 610,000 distinct CDR3 sequences, over 9.5% of them present only once. The TCR sequence derives from a human donor who donated a stem cell graft to a child with acute myeloid leukemia. The chain carries TRBV2 and TRBJ2-5, with 15 bases that match TRBD2. The sequencing used PBMCs from the stem cell graft donor, collected from the stem cell graft. The CDR3, as DNA: TGTGCCAGCAGCGGACTAGCGGGAGGGCCTTTTGGGGAAGAGACCCAGTACTTC. Translating gives CASSGLAGGPFGEETQYF.